Given below is one TCR beta chain in context. Germline-derived CDR1 and CDR2 are SNHLY and FYNNEI. CDR3 length equals 13 residues. With 6 bases removed from V and 5 bases from J, the gap between germline ends came to 13 bases. The data were taken from a study of blood T cell repertoires in COVID-19. Study-wide context: Sites in the United States, Italy and Spain provided acute and convalescent COVID-19 samples. PBMCs, B-cell-depleted T cells, or T cells were the source of the cDNA or gDNA that made up the material.

Authors' data handling: Nucleated cell counts were estimated from reference gene primer amplification. Sequencing used immunoSEQ multiplex PCR; TCRdb keeps in-frame clones, though not all of them. V, J and clone size were drawn from that table, and D and trimming were deduced from the DNA. This table holds roughly 250,000 clones, around 87% found once. The TCR was taken from a man between 60 and 70 years old who had recovered from COVID-19. Sequenced input: peripheral blood. The chain has TRBV2 and TRBJ2-5; D may be TRBD2 (6 bases). The CDR3 loop is CASSRDLRETQYF. The CDR3 bases are TGTGCCAGCAGCCGGGACTTGCGGGAGACCCAGTACTTC.